The 8 T cell receptor beta chains listed next were all sequenced from one sample in a study of human T cells and chemical hapten exposure. Time point meaning: patch test 1, 2 weeks after DPC sensitization. Treatment meaning: therapeutic diphenylcyclopropenone sensitization with weekly scalp DPC. In TCRdb, the RACE reads were re-called with MiXCR into one record per CDR3 protein. The table lists about 49,000 distinct CDR3 sequences, about 9% of them singletons, with roughly 4.4% in the top ten. The sequencing here drew on whole blood, taken in connection with sensitization to the hapten diphenylcyclopropenone (DPC). The receptors shown here come from a woman between 45 and 65 years old with alopecia areata. Some clones in this sample may be carry-over from other donors' samples.

Many counts were recorded for this clonotype. The rearrangement uses TRBV28 and TRBJ2-7; D might be TRBD1 (6 bases). The V gene lost 8 bases and the J gene lost 3 bases, with 23 bases spanning the gap. This CDR3 comprises 16 residues. Germline CDR1 is MDHEN and CDR2 is SYDVKM. The chain's CDR3 is CASFPPVGAANYEQYF. CDR3 sequence (DNA): TGTGCCAGCTTCCCTCCCGTGGGGGCAGCGAACTACGAGCAGTACTTC.

This clonotype was recorded at least ten times. J is TRBJ2-7 and V is TRBV20-1; 8 positions match TRBD1. From germline, CDR1 is DFQATT and CDR2 SNEGSKA (reference sequence). The CDR3 has 13 amino acids. V was clipped by 5 bases and J by 5 bases; unmatched bases: 8. The CDR3 is CSAGGTGIDEQYF. CDR3 DNA: TGCAGTGCTGGCGGGACAGGCATCGACGAGCAGTACTTC.

The chain combines TRBV28 with TRBJ1-3, with unresolved D. V was trimmed by 3 bases and J by 0 bases, leaving 9 bases between them. The CDR3 runs 15 residues. The germline CDR1 and CDR2 sequences are MDHEN and SYDVKM. CDR3 DNA sequence: TGTGCCAGCAGTTTCGGAGGTACCTCTGGAAACACCATATATTTT. This gives the protein CASSFGGTSGNTIYF.

This clonotype was found many times. The chain is built from TRBV28 and TRBJ1-2, with 7 bases lining up with TRBD1. Germline trimming cut 8 bases from V and 4 bases from J; bases unmatched to any gene: 4. The CDR3 is made up of 12 amino acids. The germline V gene has CDR1 MDHEN and CDR2 SYDVKM. This CDR3 reads CASQGGSYGYTF. The CDR3 nucleotides are TGTGCCAGCCAAGGGGGCAGCTATGGCTACACCTTC.

J is TRBJ2-2 and V is TRBV20-1; unclear D gene. The germline V gene has CDR1 DFQATT and CDR2 SNEGSKA (reference sequence). The CDR3 sequence is 14 residues long. V lost 0 bases and J 0 bases, leaving 5 bases between the germline ends. DNA for the CDR3: TGCAGTGCTAGAGATCTGGCGAACACCGGGGAGCTGTTTTTT. This encodes CSARDLANTGELFF.

This clonotype was observed at least ten times. The chain couples TRBV29-1 to TRBJ2-3; 10 nucleotides match TRBD2. V shed 7 bases, J shed 7 bases, and the junction held 11 bases outside the gene matches. The CDR3 runs to 14 residues. From germline, CDR1 is SQVTM and CDR2 ANQGSEA. The CDR3 DNA reads TGCAGCGCCGCCCAGCGGGAGGGCCTGAATACGCAGTATTTT. Its translation is CSAAQREGLNTQYF.

This clonotype was recorded many times. The chain combines TRBV19 with TRBJ1-5; TRBD1 is a possible D gene (6 bases). This CDR3 has 12 residues. V lost 5 bases and J lost 5, with 7 bases in between. The germline V gene has CDR1 LNHDA and CDR2 SQIVND (reference sequence). The CDR3, as DNA: TGTGCCAGTAGTTACAGGGATCAGCCCCAGCATTTT. Translating gives CASSYRDQPQHF. Together with reference TRBV19 and TRBJ1-5, the CDR3 gives the full variable domain: DGGITQSPKYLFRKEGQNVTLSCEQNLNHDAMYWYRQDPGQGLRLIYYSQIVNDFQKGDIAEGYSVSREKKESFPLTVTSAQKNPTAFYLCASSYRDQPQHFGDGTRLSIL.

This chain joins TRBV29-1 and TRBJ1-1; no firm D call. Trimming took 2 bases from V and 10 from J, leaving 11 bases between them. The CDR3 spans 11 residues. Looked up from germline, CDR1 is SQVTM and CDR2 is ANQGSEA. CDR3 residues: CSVESGQGAFF. CDR3 sequence (DNA): TGCAGCGTTGAATCGGGCCAAGGAGCTTTCTTT. Combining the CDR3 with reference TRBV29-1 and TRBJ1-1 gives the whole variable domain SAVISQKPSRDICQRGTSLTIQCQVDSQVTMMFWYRQQPGQSLTLIATANQGSEATYESGFVIDKFPISRPNLTFSTLTVSNMSPEDSSIYLCSVESGQGAFFGQGTRLTVV.